The TCR beta chain under discussion was sequenced for a study of beta chain features in type 1 diabetes. Sequencing targeted expressed TCRB transcripts, as all isolated RNA had been reverse transcribed. Profiling relied on immunoSEQ multiplex PCR, and the TCRdb table lists in-frame clones only, not all of them. This table has roughly 140,000 clones, over 7.5% appearing once. Germline assignment: CDR1 SGHTA and CDR2 FQGTGA. V shed 5 bases, J shed 8 bases, and the junction held 5 bases outside the gene matches. CDR3 length equals 12 residues. The chain employs TRBV7-3 and TRBJ1-2; 7 bases are a match to TRBD1. The sequence derives from a man aged 18 to 29 in good health. Material for sequencing was central memory CD4+ T cells from blood. The CDR3 here is CASSNRDRGYTF. CDR3 coding DNA: TGTGCCAGCAGCAACAGGGACAGAGGCTACACCTTC.